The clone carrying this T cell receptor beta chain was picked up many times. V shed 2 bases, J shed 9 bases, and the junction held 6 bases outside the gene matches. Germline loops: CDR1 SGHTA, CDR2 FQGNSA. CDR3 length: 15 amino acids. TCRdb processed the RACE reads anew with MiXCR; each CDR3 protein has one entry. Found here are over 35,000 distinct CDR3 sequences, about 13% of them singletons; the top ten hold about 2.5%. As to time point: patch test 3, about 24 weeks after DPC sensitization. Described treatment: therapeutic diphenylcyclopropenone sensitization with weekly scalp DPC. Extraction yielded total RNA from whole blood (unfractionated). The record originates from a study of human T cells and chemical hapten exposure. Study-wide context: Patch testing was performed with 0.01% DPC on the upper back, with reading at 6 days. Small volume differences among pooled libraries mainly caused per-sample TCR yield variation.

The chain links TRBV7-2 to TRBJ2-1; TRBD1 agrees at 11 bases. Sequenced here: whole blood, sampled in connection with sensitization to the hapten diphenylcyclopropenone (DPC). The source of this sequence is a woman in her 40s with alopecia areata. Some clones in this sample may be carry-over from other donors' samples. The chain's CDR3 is CASSLLGQGAGEQFF. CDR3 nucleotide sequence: TGTGCCAGCAGCTTACTAGGACAGGGGGCAGGTGAGCAGTTCTTC.